This TCR beta chain was identified in a study of blood T cell repertoires in COVID-19. Study at large: Italy, Spain and the United States were the sources of the convalescent and acute COVID-19 samples. T cells, B-cell-depleted T cells, or PBMCs supplied cDNA or gDNA.

The CDR3 extends over 12 amino acids. Deletions cut 7 bases from V and 0 bases from J, with 4 bases between. CDR1 MNHNY and CDR2 SVGAGI come from the germline V gene (reference sequence). How the authors handled the data: How many nucleated cells were present was estimated from reference gene primer amplification. The assay was immunoSEQ multiplex PCR, and TCRdb's table has in-frame clones only and misses some. V and J calls plus clone size are reproduced from that table; the DNA served to infer D and trimming. This sample has about 220,000 clones, with 80% found just once. The chain employs TRBV6-6 and TRBJ1-3; D uncertain. The clonotype was recovered from a woman aged 65 to 85 with acute or convalescent COVID-19. The sequencing sample was made of peripheral blood. CDR3 in DNA: TGTGCCAGCACCTCCTCTGGAAACACCATATATTTT. This encodes CASTSSGNTIYF.